This T cell receptor (beta chain) was captured in a study of vaccination effects on CD4 cells after COVID-19. Study findings and constraints: Cross-reaction with common cold coronaviruses was seen in only 1 of 255 vaccine-induced clones from healthy vaccinees. Whether induced by infection or by vaccine, clones showed marked clonal contraction late after vaccination.

Viral peptide pools were used in the ViraFEST assay to expand antigen-specific CD4+ T cells, and sequencing came afterward. Isolating CD4+ T cells followed approximately 10 days of culture. Participants got two doses of BNT162b2 or mRNA-1273 vaccine. IL-2 medium supplanted half the medium on days 3 and 7. Produced via immunoSEQ multiplex PCR; TCRdb's table is partial and in-frame only. This table has around 30,000 clones, 74% appearing once. Details on this clone: Its target is unknown.

CDR3 length equals 19 residues. Trimming took off 5 bases at V and 1 base at J, with 23 bases between the two ends. Germline CDR1 is SEHNR and CDR2 is FQNEAQ (reference sequence). Sequences were derived from CD4+ T cells from PBMCs cultured with HCoV-OC43 spike peptides, sampled after COVID-19 vaccination. The subset denotes: HCoV-OC43 spike overlapping peptide pool stimulation. The source is a human donor who received a COVID-19 vaccine. This chain uses TRBV7-9 with TRBJ1-4, with unresolved D. The DNA of the CDR3 is TGTGCCAGCAGCGTAGGGATCGGGTTCGAGTATGGAACTAATGAAAAACTGTTTTTT. Translation: CASSVGIGFEYGTNEKLFF.